The 32 T cell receptor beta chains below come from one sample, sequenced in a study of cytomegalovirus exposure and HLA in healthy donors. PCR amplification relied on 60 Vbeta primers (plus 13 Jbeta primers). The repertoire was sequenced with immunoSEQ multiplex PCR; TCRdb's copy has only in-frame clones and lacks some. The repertoire has about 180,000 clones, about 82% of them found once; the top ten carry 1.5% to 2%. Sequenced material: PBMCs. These receptors originate from a man between 18 and 29 years old in good health and CMV-seronegative.

The rearrangement links TRBV7-8 to TRBJ2-2; weak D call: TRBD2 (5 bases). The CDR3 has 17 residues. Trimming pared 5 bases from V and 6 bases from J, leaving 22 bases between. CDR1 and CDR2 from the germline V gene are SGHVS and FQNEAQ. The CDR3 here is CASSPPSGVGAPGELFF. In DNA form, the CDR3 reads TGTGCCAGCAGCCCCCCGTCCGGGGTTGGAGCCCCCGGGGAGCTGTTTTTT.

The genes are TRBV10-3 and TRBJ2-2; 9 bases are shared with TRBD2. Germline-derived CDR1 and CDR2 are ENHRY and SYGVKD. Trimming removed 7 bases from V and 5 bases from J; junction bases left unmatched: 8. The CDR3 consists of 15 residues. The CDR3 DNA reads as TGTGCCATCATGAGGGCGGGGGGGCGTACCGGGGAGCTGTTTTTT. Protein sequence: CAIMRAGGRTGELFF.

This clone is a singleton in its sample. This rearrangement joins TRBV30 to TRBJ1-2; a weak D match, TRBD1 (6 bases). Germline V gene data show CDR1 as GTSNPN and CDR2 as SVGIG (reference sequence). V dropped 1 base and J dropped 6 bases, with 18 bases sitting between them. CDR3 size: 15 residues. CDR3 DNA sequence: TGTGCCTGGAGTGCCCCCGAATCAGGGGCGCATGGCTACACCTTC. The encoded protein is CAWSAPESGAHGYTF.

The chain is built from TRBV6-5 and TRBJ1-2, with D possibly being TRBD1 (6 bases). The germline V and J ends were trimmed by 6 bases and 8 bases, with 16 bases remaining between them. Germline V CDR1 and CDR2: MNHEY, SVGAGI. The CDR3 spans 13 residues. The CDR3 here is CASRVGQFLGYTF. CDR3 coding DNA: TGTGCCAGCAGGGTCGGACAGTTTCTGGGCTACACCTTC.

The genes are TRBV2 and TRBJ2-1, with a weak D call TRBD1 (5 bases). The CDR3 covers 14 residues. Germline V gene lookup returns CDR1 SNHLY and CDR2 FYNNEI. The V end lost 6 bases, the J end lost 4 bases, and 13 bases lay between the germline ends. The CDR3 DNA follows: TGTGCCAGCAGCTCCAGGGCCGGATACAATGAGCAGTTCTTC. Encoded protein: CASSSRAGYNEQFF.

The chain employs TRBV7-9 and TRBJ1-2; the match to TRBD1 covers 7 bases. This CDR3 is 12 amino acids long. The J segment lost 7 bases and the V segment lost 5 bases, leaving 4 bases of the junction unmatched. Germline V gene lookup returns CDR1 SEHNR and CDR2 FQNEAQ (reference sequence). CDR3 coding DNA: TGTGCCAGCAGCCCAAGGACAGGTGGCTACACCTTC. This gives the protein CASSPRTGGYTF.

The chain recombines TRBV6-5 with TRBJ2-1; 9 nucleotides align to TRBD2. CDR1 is MNHEY and CDR2 is SVGAGI in the germline V gene. This CDR3 contains 15 residues. V lost 4 bases to trimming and J lost 5 bases; unmatched junction nucleotides: 6. The CDR3 is CASSFSGSRHNEQFF. Written as DNA, the CDR3 is TGTGCCAGCAGTTTTAGCGGGAGCCGCCACAATGAGCAGTTCTTC.

This clone was counted only a few times. The J gene is TRBJ2-2, the V gene TRBV30; no clear D. The V and J ends lost 3 bases and 12 bases respectively, with 20 bases between them. Germline CDR1 is GTSNPN and CDR2 is SVGIG (reference sequence). The CDR3 covers 14 residues. CDR3 sequence (DNA): TGTGCCTGGAGCGGCGGCCCTGTTCGAACAAAGCTGTTTTTT. It specifies CAWSGGPVRTKLFF.

The chain links TRBV19 to TRBJ1-1; no definite D call. Germline CDR1 LNHDA, CDR2 SQIVND (reference sequence). V shed 3 bases and J shed 9 bases, with 8 bases lying between them. CDR3 length: 11 residues. CDR3 sequence (DNA): TGTGCCAGTAGTATCCGTCTCCAAGCTTTCTTT. Amino acid sequence: CASSIRLQAFF.

The CDR3 is CSVVPMNTEAFF. The CDR3 coding sequence is TGCAGCGTTGTCCCTATGAACACTGAAGCTTTCTTT. The chain combines TRBV29-1 with TRBJ1-1; D gene unclear. V lost 4 bases to trimming and J lost 0 bases, with 6 bases between them. The CDR3 totals 12 residues. Germline CDR1 reads SQVTM; CDR2 reads ANQGSEA.

The genes are TRBV5-5 and TRBJ1-1; TRBD1 agrees at 9 bases. The germline V gene encodes CDR1 SGHKS and CDR2 YYEKEE (reference sequence). The length of the CDR3 is 16 residues. The junction had 6 bases not matched to a gene; V was cut back by 2 bases and J by 1 base. In DNA form, the CDR3 reads TGTGCCAGCAGCTTATCCGGGACAGGGAGGAACACTGAAGCTTTCTTT. This translates into CASSLSGTGRNTEAFF.

The chain employs TRBV15 and TRBJ1-6, with TRBD1 identical over 7 bases. Germline V lookup: CDR1 LNHNV, CDR2 YYDKDF (reference sequence). J lost 10 bases, V lost 1 base, and 4 bases had no gene match. The CDR3 extends over 14 amino acids. Here the CDR3 reads CATSRGGQHSPLHF. The CDR3 nucleotides are TGTGCCACCAGCAGAGGGGGACAGCACTCACCCCTCCACTTT.

In its sample, this clone was seen once. The chain employs TRBV2 and TRBJ1-4, with 8 bases matching TRBD1. Trimming took 6 bases from V and 4 from J; bases not matched to a gene: 4. There are 14 residues in the CDR3. Germline CDR1 reads SNHLY; CDR2 reads FYNNEI. The CDR3, as DNA: TGTGCCAGCAGCGGACAGGGCAATAATGAAAAACTGTTTTTT. It yields the protein CASSGQGNNEKLFF.

The sample holds one count of this clone. The gene calls are TRBV6-6 and TRBJ2-7; 7 positions agree with TRBD1. This CDR3 contains 13 residues. Germline V gene lookup returns CDR1 MNHNY and CDR2 SVGAGI (reference sequence). V shed 5 bases and J 7 bases; nucleotides not matched to a gene: 8. The DNA of the CDR3 is TGTGCCAGCAGTCTCCTCGGACAGGCTGAGCAGTACTTC. Amino acids: CASSLLGQAEQYF.

The chain uses TRBV13 and TRBJ2-7, with TRBD2 identical over 11 bases. The V gene's germline CDR1 is PRHDT and CDR2 FYEKMQ (reference sequence). The CDR3 runs 15 residues. Trimming cost V 8 bases and J 0 bases; bases outside gene matches: 6. The CDR3 here is CASGLAGGLSYEQYF. DNA of the CDR3: TGTGCCAGCGGGCTAGCGGGGGGACTCTCCTACGAGCAGTACTTC. The whole variable domain, remainder taken from reference TRBV13 and TRBJ2-7, is AAGVIQSPRHLIKEKRETATLKCYPIPRHDTVYWYQQGPGQDPQFLISFYEKMQSDKGSIPDRFSAQQFSDYHSELNMSSLELGDSALYFCASGLAGGLSYEQYFGPGTRLTVT.

The gene calls are TRBV18 and TRBJ2-7; D is uncertain. Germline lookup yields CDR1 KGHSH and CDR2 LQKENI. CDR3 length: 12 amino acids. V was cut by 2 bases and J by 2 bases, with 4 bases left in between. The CDR3 bases are TGTGCCAGCTCACCATCAACCTACGAGCAGTACTTC. Translation gives CASSPSTYEQYF.

This rearrangement joins TRBV18 to TRBJ1-1; D is ambiguous. The germline V gene encodes CDR1 KGHSH and CDR2 LQKENI. This CDR3 has 15 residues. V was pared by 3 bases and J by 1 base, with 12 bases between. CDR3 DNA sequence: TGTGCCAGCTCACCGTACGACACTTCGAACACTGAAGCTTTCTTT. This gives the protein CASSPYDTSNTEAFF.

The V and J genes are TRBV6-1 and TRBJ1-6; D not resolved. The CDR3 spans 14 residues. V shed 2 bases and J shed 7 bases, with 9 bases lying between them. Germline-derived CDR1 and CDR2 are MNHNS and SASEGT. Written as DNA, the CDR3 is TGTGCCAGCAGTGAACTCGGAGGGAATTCACCCCTCCACTTT. Encoded protein: CASSELGGNSPLHF.

V gene TRBV27 combines with J gene TRBJ1-1; 10 bases align to TRBD1. This CDR3 region has 13 residues. Per germline, CDR1 MNHEY and CDR2 SMNVEV (reference sequence). Trimming cost V 5 bases and J 7 bases; bases outside gene matches: 4. CDR3: CASSPDRGLEAFF. The CDR3 bases are TGTGCCAGCAGTCCAGACAGGGGGCTTGAAGCTTTCTTT.

This clone was counted a single time. The rearrangement uses TRBV7-2 and TRBJ2-3, with a weak D call TRBD2 (7 bases). Looked up from germline, CDR1 is SGHTA and CDR2 is FQGNSA. Trimming shortened V by 5 bases and J by 1 base, and 13 bases separated the two germline ends. The CDR3 has 15 amino acids. The CDR3: CASSLGGPRTDTQYF. The CDR3 DNA sequence: TGTGCCAGCAGCCTCGGGGGGCCGCGCACAGATACGCAGTATTTT.

The V and J genes are TRBV11-2 and TRBJ2-3; D not certain. Germline loops: CDR1 SGHAT, CDR2 FQNNGV. This CDR3 spans 12 amino acids. With 5 bases removed from V and 0 bases from J, the gap between germline ends came to 3 bases. CDR3 protein: CASSRSTDTQYF. The CDR3 nucleotides read TGTGCCAGCAGCCGTAGCACAGATACGCAGTATTTT.

This chain links TRBV19 with TRBJ1-3; 9 positions match TRBD1. Germline V gene lookup returns CDR1 LNHDA and CDR2 SQIVND (reference sequence). The CDR3 has 16 amino acids. V lost 2 bases to trimming and J lost 4 bases; unmatched junction nucleotides: 6. CDR3 amino acids: CASSILWTGAGNTIYF. The CDR3 coding sequence is TGTGCCAGTAGTATACTGTGGACAGGGGCAGGAAACACCATATATTTT.

The chain carries TRBV11-2 and TRBJ1-1; D remains ambiguous. The ends were cut back, 2 bases at V and 2 bases at J, with 6 bases in the middle. This CDR3 contains 13 residues. Germline CDR1 reads SGHAT; CDR2 reads FQNNGV. For the CDR3, the DNA is TGTGCCAGCAGCTTATTAACAAACACTGAAGCTTTCTTT. It codes for CASSLLTNTEAFF.

V usage is TRBV6-1 and J usage is TRBJ2-7; the match to TRBD1 covers 8 bases. With 4 bases clipped from V and 2 bases from J, the junction kept 10 bases outside the gene matches. Germline CDR1 MNHNS, CDR2 SASEGT. The CDR3 is 16 residues long. In DNA, the CDR3 is TGTGCCAGCAGTGGACAGGGGCCAAGAAGGACCTACGAGCAGTACTTC. It encodes CASSGQGPRRTYEQYF.

In this sample, this clone turned up a few times. V gene TRBV28 combines with J gene TRBJ2-5, with 7 bases lining up with TRBD1. Germline trimming cut 6 bases from V and 3 bases from J; bases unmatched to any gene: 7. The CDR3 loop spans 14 amino acids. Germline CDR1 reads MDHEN; CDR2 reads SYDVKM. CDR3 in DNA: TGTGCCAGCAGCCAACCGGGGACAGAAGAGACCCAGTACTTC. Protein product: CASSQPGTEETQYF.

The chain uses TRBV19 and TRBJ2-1; TRBD2 matches at 9 bases. The CDR3 sequence is 15 residues long. J lost 4 bases, V lost 3 bases, and 4 bases had no gene match. Per the germline V gene, CDR1 is LNHDA and CDR2 is SQIVND (reference sequence). CDR3 sequence reads: CASSIPSGGYNEQFF. CDR3 DNA sequence: TGTGCCAGTAGTATTCCAAGCGGGGGGTACAATGAGCAGTTCTTC.

This clone was picked up a small number of times. The chain is built from TRBV15 and TRBJ2-3, with 7 bases aligning to TRBD1. The V gene end was trimmed by 0 bases and the J gene end by 0 bases; junction bases not matched to a gene: 3. This CDR3 contains 16 residues. Germline V gene sequence: CDR1 LNHNV, CDR2 YYDKDF (reference sequence). The CDR3 region is CATSREARGSTDTQYF. In nucleotides, the CDR3 is TGTGCCACCAGCAGAGAGGCCAGGGGGAGCACAGATACGCAGTATTTT.

This chain links TRBV6-6 with TRBJ2-7; 8 bases are shared with TRBD1. Germline V gene data show CDR1 as MNHNY and CDR2 as SVGAGI (reference sequence). With 6 bases clipped from V and 5 bases from J, the junction kept 3 bases outside the gene matches. The CDR3 spans 12 residues. CDR3 nucleotides: TGTGCCAGCAGCAGGGGGCTTAACGAGCAGTACTTC. This codes for CASSRGLNEQYF.

This clone came up a few times. The J gene is TRBJ1-5, the V gene TRBV7-9; no clear D. Germline CDR1 SEHNR, CDR2 FQNEAQ (reference sequence). V lost 6 bases, J lost 5 bases, and 8 bases lay in between. This CDR3 has 12 amino acids. The CDR3, as DNA: TGTGCCAGCAGTCCTATGGATCAGCCCCAGCATTTT. Residues: CASSPMDQPQHF.

CDR3 sequence: CASSTTGGASYEQYF. DNA of the CDR3: TGTGCCAGCAGTACCACAGGGGGTGCATCCTACGAGCAGTACTTC. The chain couples TRBV2 to TRBJ2-7, with TRBD1 matching 8 bases. Germline-derived CDR1 and CDR2 are SNHLY and FYNNEI. With V trimmed by 5 bases and J by 1 base, 7 bases remained unmatched. CDR3 length equals 15 residues. Drawing the rest from reference TRBV2 and TRBJ2-7, the complete variable domain is EPEVTQTPSHQVTQMGQEVILRCVPISNHLYFYWYRQILGQKVEFLVSFYNNEISEKSEIFDDQFSVERPDGSNFTLKIRSTKLEDSAMYFCASSTTGGASYEQYFGPGTRLTVT.

The V gene is TRBV27, the J gene TRBJ2-1; 7 nucleotides line up with TRBD2. The CDR3 is 17 residues long. Germline trimming cut 5 bases from V and 0 bases from J; bases unmatched to any gene: 10. Germline V CDR1 and CDR2: MNHEY, SMNVEV (reference sequence). DNA of the CDR3: TGTGCCAGCAGTGCCGGGGAGGGCCGGGGCTCCTACAATGAGCAGTTCTTC. Translating it yields CASSAGEGRGSYNEQFF.

This clone was counted only a few times. The rearrangement uses TRBV28 and TRBJ2-7; 7 bases map to TRBD1. This CDR3 contains 14 residues. CDR1 is MDHEN and CDR2 is SYDVKM in the germline V gene. V gave up 1 base and J gave up 7 bases; unmatched junction bases: 7. In DNA form, the CDR3 reads TGTGCCAGCAGTTTATCCAGACAGGGAGAAGAGCAGTACTTC. This sequence encodes CASSLSRQGEEQYF.